The present entry profiles one T cell receptor (beta chain) with its context. PCR was performed using 60 Vbeta and 13 Jbeta primers. Profiled with immunoSEQ multiplex PCR; TCRdb holds only in-frame clones, not every one. This sample has 200,000 to 250,000 clones, with over 65% found just once. This entry belongs to a study of cytomegalovirus exposure and HLA in healthy donors. From germline, CDR1 is SEHNR and CDR2 FQNEAQ (reference sequence). Trimming pared 1 base from V and 2 bases from J, leaving 18 bases between. CDR3 length equals 18 residues. This clonotype was sampled from a man younger than 30 in good health and CMV-seronegative. The sequenced material came from PBMCs. The chain employs TRBV7-9 and TRBJ1-5; no reliable D call. CDR3 coding DNA: TGTGCCAGCAGCTTAGTGGTGTTGAGGGAAGTGGGCAATCAGCCCCAGCATTTT. Translating it yields CASSLVVLREVGNQPQHF.